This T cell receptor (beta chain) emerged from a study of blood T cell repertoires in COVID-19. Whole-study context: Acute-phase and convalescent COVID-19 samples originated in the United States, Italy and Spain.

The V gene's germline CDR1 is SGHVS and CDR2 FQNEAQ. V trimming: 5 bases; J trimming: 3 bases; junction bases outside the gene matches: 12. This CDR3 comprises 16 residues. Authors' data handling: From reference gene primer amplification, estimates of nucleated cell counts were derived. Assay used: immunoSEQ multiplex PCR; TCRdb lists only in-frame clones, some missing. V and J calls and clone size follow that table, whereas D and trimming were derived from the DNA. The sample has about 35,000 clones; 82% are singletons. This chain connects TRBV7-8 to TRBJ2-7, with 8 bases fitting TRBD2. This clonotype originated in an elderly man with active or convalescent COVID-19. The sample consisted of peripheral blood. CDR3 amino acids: CASSRHLSGAIYEQYF. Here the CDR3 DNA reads TGTGCCAGCAGCCGGCACCTTAGCGGGGCGATCTACGAGCAGTACTTC.